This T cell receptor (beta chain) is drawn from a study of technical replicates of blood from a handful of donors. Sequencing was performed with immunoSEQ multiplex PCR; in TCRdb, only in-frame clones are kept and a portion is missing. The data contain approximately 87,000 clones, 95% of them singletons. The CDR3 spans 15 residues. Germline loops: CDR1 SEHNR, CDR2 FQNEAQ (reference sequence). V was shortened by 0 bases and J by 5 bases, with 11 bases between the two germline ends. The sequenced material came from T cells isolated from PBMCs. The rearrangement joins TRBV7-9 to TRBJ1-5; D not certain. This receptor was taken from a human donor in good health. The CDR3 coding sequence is TGTGCCAGCAGCTTAGCGGGCACCTTAGATCAGCCCCAGCATTTT. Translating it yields CASSLAGTLDQPQHF. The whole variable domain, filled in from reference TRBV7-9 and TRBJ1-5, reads DTGVSQNPRHKITKRGQNVTFRCDPISEHNRLYWYRQTLGQGPEFLTYFQNEAQLEKSRLLSDRFSAERPKGSFSTLEIQRTEQGDSAMYLCASSLAGTLDQPQHFGDGTRLSIL.